The 25 T cell receptor beta chains in this list originate from one sample, sequenced in a study of blood T cell repertoires in COVID-19. Measured with immunoSEQ multiplex PCR; TCRdb has only the in-frame clones, and not every one. The sample lists about 68,000 clones, 86% occurring once. Material: peripheral blood. The receptors were sampled from a young man with acute or convalescent COVID-19.

The rearrangement uses TRBV6-2 or TRBV6-3 and TRBJ2-7; 9 bases align to TRBD1. Trimming cost V 0 bases and J 4 bases; bases outside gene matches: 1. The germline V gene has CDR1 MNHEY and CDR2 SVGEGT. The CDR3 is 14 residues long. The CDR3 is CASSYSGTGYEQYF. Here the CDR3 DNA reads TGTGCCAGCAGTTACTCCGGGACAGGGTACGAGCAGTACTTC.

V and J are TRBV3-1 (or the pseudogene TRBV3-2) and TRBJ1-6; the D is unclear. Trimming removed 1 base at V and 6 bases at J, with 7 bases between. This CDR3 contains 14 residues. CDR1 LGHDT and CDR2 YNNKEL come from the germline V gene (reference sequence). In DNA, the CDR3 is TGTGCCAGCAGCCAAGCCGGGGTTAATTCACCCCTCCACTTT. This translates into CASSQAGVNSPLHF.

This clone was detected once. The chain joins TRBV9 to TRBJ2-3; TRBD2 matches at 7 bases. Germline CDR1 is SGDLS and CDR2 is YYNGEE. The CDR3 runs to 15 residues. V lost 0 bases, J lost 4 bases, and 5 bases stayed unmatched. CDR3 coding DNA: TGTGCCAGCAGCGTAGCGGGGGGTGTCGCAGATACGCAGTATTTT. The encoded protein is CASSVAGGVADTQYF. Full variable domain (remainder filled in from reference TRBV9 and TRBJ2-3): DSGVTQTPKHLITATGQRVTLRCSPRSGDLSVYWYQQSLDQGLQFLIQYYNGEERAKGNILERFSAQQFPDLHSELNLSSLELGDSALYFCASSVAGGVADTQYFGPGTRLTVL.

This clone turned up a few times. The gene calls are TRBV12-5 and TRBJ2-1, with 9 bases aligning to TRBD1. Per germline, CDR1 LGHNT and CDR2 FRNRAP. The CDR3 extends over 14 amino acids. The trim removed 5 bases at V and 7 bases at J, leaving 6 bases unmatched. The CDR3 nucleotides are TGTGCTAGTGGTACGGGACAGGGTGGGAATGAGCAGTTCTTC. It specifies CASGTGQGGNEQFF.

The chain is built from TRBV19 and TRBJ2-3; 8 bases align to TRBD2. CDR3 length: 15 residues. Germline V lookup: CDR1 LNHDA, CDR2 SQIVND (reference sequence). V gave up 7 bases and J gave up 0 bases; unmatched junction bases: 6. CDR3 coding DNA: TGTGCCAGTACAAGTACTAGCGGTAGCACAGATACGCAGTATTTT. Protein product: CASTSTSGSTDTQYF. Full variable domain (missing parts from reference TRBV19 and TRBJ2-3): DGGITQSPKYLFRKEGQNVTLSCEQNLNHDAMYWYRQDPGQGLRLIYYSQIVNDFQKGDIAEGYSVSREKKESFPLTVTSAQKNPTAFYLCASTSTSGSTDTQYFGPGTRLTVL.

The J gene is TRBJ2-5, the V gene TRBV7-2, with a weak D call TRBD1 (6 bases). Germline values: CDR1 SGHTA, CDR2 FQGNSA. Deletions cut 2 bases from V and 2 bases from J, with 21 bases between. This CDR3 has 18 amino acids. The CDR3 here is CASSLLSAGTPQQETQYF. Written as DNA, the CDR3 is TGTGCCAGCAGCTTACTGTCCGCCGGGACACCGCAACAAGAGACCCAGTACTTC.

The CDR3 sequence is CNGREKETQYF. CDR3 DNA sequence: TGCAACGGACGGGAAAAAGAGACCCAGTACTTC. The chain carries TRBV29-1 and TRBJ2-5; weak D call: TRBD2 (5 bases). There are 11 residues in the CDR3. Germline V gene data show CDR1 as SQVTM and CDR2 as ANQGSEA.

This clone was detected only a few times. The chain recombines TRBV6-5 with TRBJ1-1, with D tentatively TRBD1 (6 bases). Trimming removed 2 bases from V and 5 bases from J, with 9 bases in between. CDR3 length equals 13 residues. Looked up from germline, CDR1 is MNHEY and CDR2 is SVGAGI. In DNA, the CDR3 is TGTGCCAGCAGTTACGGACAGAGTACTGAAGCTTTCTTT. It specifies CASSYGQSTEAFF.

V and J are TRBV28 and TRBJ2-1; 8 nucleotides agree with TRBD1. Germline assignment: CDR1 MDHEN and CDR2 SYDVKM. V dropped 6 bases and J dropped 4; count of bases not matched to a gene: 8. The CDR3 extends over 15 amino acids. The CDR3 spells CASRTGGAFYNEQFF. For the CDR3, the DNA is TGTGCCAGCAGAACAGGGGGTGCCTTTTACAATGAGCAGTTCTTC.

Only one count was recorded for this clone. The V gene is TRBV11-2, the J gene TRBJ1-2; TRBD1 agrees at 8 bases. V shed 4 bases, J shed 6 bases, and the junction held 4 bases outside the gene matches. CDR3 length equals 13 residues. Germline V gene lookup returns CDR1 SGHAT and CDR2 FQNNGV. DNA of the CDR3: TGTGCCAGCAGCTCCACAGGGGGTGATGGCTACACCTTC. It specifies CASSSTGGDGYTF.

The V and J genes are TRBV6-1 and TRBJ2-1; 7 bases map to TRBD1. Germline loops: CDR1 MNHNS, CDR2 SASEGT. CDR3 length: 15 amino acids. J gave up 0 bases and V 3 bases, and 2 bases lay outside the gene matches. CDR3 DNA sequence: TGTGCCAGCAGTGATGCAGGGGGCTCCTACAATGAGCAGTTCTTC. Protein product: CASSDAGGSYNEQFF.

This chain joins TRBV18 and TRBJ2-3; tentatively, D is TRBD1 (6 bases). The CDR3 sequence is 14 residues long. The germline V gene encodes CDR1 KGHSH and CDR2 LQKENI. V was cut by 1 base and J by 3 bases, with 8 bases left in between. CDR3 sequence (DNA): TGTGCCAGCTCACCACAGGGGGTTACAGATACGCAGTATTTT. It yields the protein CASSPQGVTDTQYF.

V gene TRBV3-1 (or the pseudogene TRBV3-2) combines with J gene TRBJ1-3, with D unresolved. The V end was cut by 4 bases, the J end by 3 bases, with 7 bases between. The CDR3 is 13 residues long. The germline CDR1 and CDR2 sequences are LGHDT and YNNKEL (reference sequence). In DNA form, the CDR3 reads TGTGCCAGCAGCCCGACTGTTGGAAACACCATATATTTT. The encoded protein is CASSPTVGNTIYF.

This chain links TRBV5-4 with TRBJ1-2, with D hard to call. Germline values: CDR1 SGHNT, CDR2 YYREEE (reference sequence). The CDR3 has 13 amino acids. V lost 4 bases and J lost 2, with 9 bases in between. CDR3 bases: TGTGCCAGCAGCGCAACAGAGAACTATGGCTACACCTTC. Translating gives CASSATENYGYTF.

The V and J genes are TRBV19 and TRBJ2-2; no definite D call. CDR3 size: 13 residues. V was trimmed by 0 bases and J by 6 bases, leaving 5 bases between them. The germline gives CDR1 LNHDA, CDR2 SQIVND (reference sequence). The CDR3 nucleotides are TGTGCCAGTAGTATAGATCGGGCCGGGGAGCTGTTTTTT. Translation: CASSIDRAGELFF.

The rearrangement links TRBV7-2 to TRBJ2-1; 8 bases are a match to TRBD1. V trimming: 5 bases; J trimming: 4 bases; junction bases outside the gene matches: 13. The CDR3 has 17 amino acids. Germline loops: CDR1 SGHTA, CDR2 FQGNSA. The CDR3 reads CASSLRPDRGLYNEQFF. CDR3 DNA: TGTGCCAGCAGCCTACGCCCCGACAGGGGTCTTTACAATGAGCAGTTCTTC. The complete variable domain, with remaining parts taken from reference TRBV7-2 and TRBJ2-1, reads GAGVSQSPSNKVTEKGKDVELRCDPISGHTALYWYRQSLGQGLEFLIYFQGNSAPDKSGLPSDRFSAERTGGSVSTLTIQRTQQEDSAVYLCASSLRPDRGLYNEQFFGPGTRLTVL.

The chain joins TRBV6-1 to TRBJ2-2, with a possible D match to TRBD2 (6 bases). V was clipped by 3 bases and J by 4 bases, with 12 bases between them. The germline V gene has CDR1 MNHNS and CDR2 SASEGT. The CDR3 spans 15 residues. The CDR3 loop is CASSDHGRGTGELFF. In nucleotides, the CDR3 is TGTGCCAGCAGTGACCACGGGAGAGGCACCGGGGAGCTGTTTTTT.

The J gene is TRBJ2-2, the V gene TRBV20-1, with TRBD2 as a possible D gene (5 bases). Trimming removed 3 bases at V and 3 bases at J, with 11 bases between. The CDR3 has 14 residues. Germline V gene lookup returns CDR1 DFQATT and CDR2 SNEGSKA (reference sequence). CDR3 sequence reads: CSASLEVYTGELFF. The CDR3 DNA is TGCAGTGCTAGTTTGGAGGTGTACACCGGGGAGCTGTTTTTT.

There are a few counts of this clone. This chain uses TRBV28 with TRBJ1-5, with D unclear. CDR1 and CDR2 (germline): MDHEN, SYDVKM. CDR3 size: 13 residues. Trimming stripped 3 bases from V and 4 bases from J, with 7 bases between. The CDR3 region has the DNA TGTGCCAGCAGTTTGGAGGATAATCAGCCCCAGCATTTT. It is translated as CASSLEDNQPQHF.

The chain links TRBV2 to TRBJ2-7; TRBD2 agrees at 8 bases. V lost 5 bases to trimming and J lost 5 bases; unmatched junction nucleotides: 5. CDR3 length: 13 amino acids. The germline V gene has CDR1 SNHLY and CDR2 FYNNEI. Here the CDR3 DNA reads TGTGCCAGCAGTTCCGGGACTAGGAACGAGCAGTACTTC. Translating gives CASSSGTRNEQYF.

The chain joins TRBV28 to TRBJ1-6, with TRBD1 matching over 7 bases. The CDR3 has 15 amino acids. With V trimmed by 6 bases and J by 6 bases, 8 bases remained unmatched. The V gene's germline CDR1 is MDHEN and CDR2 SYDVKM. CDR3 loop: CASRRQGQGNSPLHF. CDR3 DNA sequence: TGTGCCAGCAGGAGACAGGGCCAGGGTAATTCACCCCTCCACTTT. Supplemented by reference TRBV28 and TRBJ1-6, the full variable domain reads DVKVTQSSRYLVKRTGEKVFLECVQDMDHENMFWYRQDPGLGLRLIYFSYDVKMKEKGDIPEGYSVSREKKERFSLILESASTNQTSMYLCASRRQGQGNSPLHFGNGTRLTVT.

This chain joins TRBV6-5 and TRBJ1-6, with 11 positions matching TRBD1. V trimming: 6 bases; J trimming: 7 bases; junction bases outside the gene matches: 2. Germline V gene lookup returns CDR1 MNHEY and CDR2 SVGAGI. The CDR3 spans 14 residues. This CDR3 is CASRGTGGNSPLHF. The CDR3 DNA reads TGTGCCAGCAGAGGGACAGGGGGAAATTCACCCCTCCACTTT.

CDR3 coding DNA: TGTGCCAGCAGCTTAGCGACACCTCGACAGCCCTACAATGAGCAGTTCTTC. Amino acid sequence: CASSLATPRQPYNEQFF. V is TRBV7-9 and J is TRBJ2-1; possible D gene TRBD1, 5 bases. Germline V gene lookup returns CDR1 SEHNR and CDR2 FQNEAQ (reference sequence). The CDR3 sequence is 17 residues long. V dropped 0 bases and J dropped 2 bases, with 14 bases sitting between them.

This clone has just a few counts. This rearrangement joins TRBV7-8 to TRBJ1-5; D unresolved. This CDR3 comprises 16 residues. V was shortened by 1 base and J by 3 bases, with 13 bases between the two germline ends. From germline, CDR1 is SGHVS and CDR2 FQNEAQ. CDR3 sequence reads: CASSLGSGIYNQPQHF. CDR3 sequence (DNA): TGTGCCAGCAGCTTAGGTTCGGGGATCTACAATCAGCCCCAGCATTTT. The entire variable domain, with the rest obtained from reference TRBV7-8 and TRBJ1-5, is as follows: GAGVSQSPRYKVAKRGQDVALRCDPISGHVSLFWYQQALGQGPEFLTYFQNEAQLDKSGLPSDRFFAERPEGSVSTLKIQRTQQEDSAVYLCASSLGSGIYNQPQHFGDGTRLSIL.

V usage is TRBV7-2 and J usage is TRBJ2-1; D may be TRBD2 (6 bases). The length of the CDR3 is 16 residues. The germline V gene has CDR1 SGHTA and CDR2 FQGNSA. The ends were cut back, 5 bases at V and 4 bases at J, with 18 bases in the middle. CDR3 nucleotides: TGTGCCAGCAGCCCTAAAAGATCGGGAGTGTACAATGAGCAGTTCTTC. Protein: CASSPKRSGVYNEQFF.